The 20 T cell receptor beta chains below were found in one sample sequenced in a study of long-term antiretroviral therapy in people with HIV. The run of the v3.0 immunoSEQ assay was at survey level. The table came from immunoSEQ multiplex PCR; TCRdb's copy has only in-frame clones and leaves some out. The sample lists tens of thousands of clones; 80% were seen once. Sequencing used unsorted PBMCs, obtained 0.3 years after starting antiretroviral therapy. The receptors were gathered from a man between 40 and 49 years old with HIV.

The CDR3 protein is CASSRRMGAQGSYEQYF. The CDR3 bases are TGTGCCAGCAGCCGAAGGATGGGGGCCCAAGGATCCTACGAGCAGTACTTC. V gene TRBV28 combines with J gene TRBJ2-7; tentatively, D is TRBD1 (6 bases). Germline assignment: CDR1 MDHEN and CDR2 SYDVKM. This CDR3 is built from 17 residues. Trimming stripped 6 bases from V and 1 base from J, with 22 bases between.

The chain is built from TRBV6-5 and TRBJ2-7, with D possibly matching TRBD2 (7 bases). This CDR3 spans 14 amino acids. The V and J ends lost 2 bases and 3 bases respectively, with 11 bases between them. Germline values: CDR1 MNHEY, CDR2 SVGAGI. CDR3 nucleotides: TGTGCCAGCAGTTACGGGGGGGCGGTCTACGAGCAGTACTTC. It is translated as CASSYGGAVYEQYF.

The chain carries TRBV5-5 and TRBJ1-1; D gene unclear. CDR3 size: 12 residues. Trimming removed 1 base at V and 5 bases at J, with 6 bases between. Per the germline V gene, CDR1 is SGHKS and CDR2 is YYEKEE (reference sequence). CDR3 sequence (DNA): TGTGCCAGCAGCTTGAGGGTTACTGAAGCTTTCTTT. Amino acids: CASSLRVTEAFF.

The chain combines TRBV5-1 with TRBJ2-1, with TRBD1 as a possible D gene (5 bases). Germline loops: CDR1 SGHRS, CDR2 YFSETQ. V was trimmed by 7 bases and J by 0 bases, leaving 17 bases between them. This CDR3 has 16 amino acids. In DNA, the CDR3 is TGCGCCAGCTCGGACATAATCCGCCCCTCCTACAATGAGCAGTTCTTC. It specifies CASSDIIRPSYNEQFF.

The chain joins TRBV2 to TRBJ1-4; D perhaps matches TRBD1 (6 bases). CDR3 length equals 16 residues. Germline V CDR1 and CDR2: SNHLY, FYNNEI. V was cut by 4 bases and J by 8 bases, with 20 bases left in between. The DNA of the CDR3 is TGTGCCAGCAGTGGCGGGCCGAATGGGGGCAGGGAAAAACTGTTTTTT. It codes for CASSGGPNGGREKLFF.

There are a few counts of this clone. The chain uses TRBV21-1 and TRBJ1-4. TRBV21-1 is recorded as a pseudogene. This CDR3 has 17 residues. CDR3 coding DNA: TGTGCCAGCAGCAAAGCGCTTTTGGGGGGCCCTAATGAAAAACTGTTTTTT. Protein product: CASSKALLGGPNEKLFF.

This clone was counted only a few times. Other DNA sequences in the sample encode the same CDR3. The rearrangement links TRBV5-1 to TRBJ2-7; D remains ambiguous. Trimming removed 0 bases from V and 0 bases from J, with 7 bases in between. The CDR3 runs to 14 residues. CDR1 is SGHRS and CDR2 is YFSETQ in the germline V gene. The CDR3 loop reads CASSLAGFSYEQYF. For the CDR3, the DNA is TGCGCCAGCAGCTTGGCGGGTTTCTCCTACGAGCAGTACTTC. The whole variable domain, filled in from reference TRBV5-1 and TRBJ2-7, reads KAGVTQTPRYLIKTRGQQVTLSCSPISGHRSVSWYQQTPGQGLQFLFEYFSETQRNKGNFPGRFSGRQFSNSRSEMNVSTLELGDSALYLCASSLAGFSYEQYFGPGTRLTVT.

J is TRBJ2-1 and V is TRBV13, with 7 bases matching TRBD1. The CDR3 runs to 15 residues. Trimming removed 2 bases from V and 2 bases from J; junction bases left unmatched: 3. Germline CDR1 and CDR2: PRHDT and FYEKMQ (reference sequence). CDR3 DNA: TGTGCCAGCAGCTTAACAGGGGTGGCCTACAATGAGCAGTTCTTC. Translation gives CASSLTGVAYNEQFF.

The chain has TRBV6-1 and TRBJ1-6; D is possibly TRBD1 (5 bases). The CDR3 totals 14 residues. Trimming took 7 bases from V and 8 from J, leaving 15 bases between them. Looked up from germline, CDR1 is MNHNS and CDR2 is SASEGT. CDR3 in amino acids: CASKRGAKDSPLHF. DNA of the CDR3: TGTGCCAGCAAAAGGGGCGCAAAGGATTCACCCCTCCACTTT.

V usage is TRBV29-1 and J usage is TRBJ2-1, with 7 nucleotides matching TRBD1. The germline V gene has CDR1 SQVTM and CDR2 ANQGSEA. Trimming cost V 7 bases and J 6 bases; bases outside gene matches: 3. This CDR3 spans 11 amino acids. CDR3 in amino acids: CSADRFNEQFF. Written as DNA, the CDR3 is TGCAGCGCGGACAGGTTCAATGAGCAGTTCTTC.

The rearrangement links TRBV28 to TRBJ2-7; 8 nucleotides agree with TRBD2. The J segment lost 2 bases and the V segment lost 7 bases, leaving 7 bases of the junction unmatched. The germline V gene has CDR1 MDHEN and CDR2 SYDVKM. The CDR3 has 14 amino acids. The CDR3, as DNA: TGTGCCAGCACCCCGGGGGGGAGGACCTACGAGCAGTACTTC. This gives the protein CASTPGGRTYEQYF.

This sequence joins TRBV2 and TRBJ2-7; 7 bases are a match to TRBD1. Trimming at V came to 3 bases and at J to 4 bases, leaving 3 bases not matched to a gene. The CDR3 covers 13 residues. CDR1 and CDR2 from the germline V gene are SNHLY and FYNNEI. The CDR3, as DNA: TGTGCCAGCAGTGAGCAGACAGGGTACGAGCAGTACTTC. This sequence encodes CASSEQTGYEQYF.

The CDR3 nucleotides read TGTGCCAGCAGCTTGCGGGTGGGGGCGCGACGAAACATTCAGTACTTC. Translation gives CASSLRVGARRNIQYF. This rearrangement joins TRBV5-6 to TRBJ2-4, with D possibly TRBD1 on 6 matching bases. The germline V gene has CDR1 SGHDT and CDR2 YYEEEE. The germline V and J ends were trimmed by 1 base and 6 bases, with 17 bases remaining between them. This CDR3 comprises 16 residues.

The chain is built from TRBV7-3 and TRBJ1-2; TRBD1 aligns across 8 bases. J was trimmed by 7 bases and V by 3 bases; bases with no gene match: 16. This CDR3 region has 17 residues. CDR1 is SGHTA, CDR2 FQGTGA, per germline. CDR3 region: CASSFRQGLERRRGYTF. CDR3 in DNA: TGTGCCAGCAGCTTCAGACAGGGGCTTGAAAGACGCCGTGGCTACACCTTC. The variable domain in full, completed from reference TRBV7-3 and TRBJ1-2, reads GAGVSQTPSNKVTEKGKYVELRCDPISGHTALYWYRQSLGQGPEFLIYFQGTGAADDSGLPNDRFFAVRPEGSVSTLKIQRTERGDSAVYLCASSFRQGLERRRGYTFGSGTRLTVV.

The chain employs TRBV4-2 and TRBJ2-7, with D possibly matching TRBD2 (5 bases). The CDR3 spans 13 residues. V lost 0 bases and J lost 5, with 8 bases in between. Looked up from germline, CDR1 is LGHNA and CDR2 is YNFKEQ. In nucleotides, the CDR3 is TGTGCCAGCAGCCAAGATTTCGGGAACGAGCAGTACTTC. It yields the protein CASSQDFGNEQYF.

V usage is TRBV29-1 and J usage is TRBJ1-4, with D possibly matching TRBD1 (5 bases). The CDR3 has 13 amino acids. Trimming left V 6 bases short and J 4 bases short, with 12 bases between. Germline CDR1 SQVTM, CDR2 ANQGSEA. This CDR3 reads CSVRGAGNEKLFF. The DNA for the CDR3 is TGCAGCGTGAGGGGCGCGGGTAATGAAAAACTGTTTTTT.

The rearrangement links TRBV7-3 to TRBJ2-7, with D possibly matching TRBD2 (6 bases). This CDR3 has 15 residues. Per the germline V gene, CDR1 is SGHTA and CDR2 is FQGTGA. The V and J ends lost 5 bases and 4 bases respectively, with 18 bases between them. The CDR3 reads CASSPREGRGYEQYF. CDR3 DNA sequence: TGTGCCAGCAGCCCGCGAGAGGGGCGGGGATACGAGCAGTACTTC.

The chain recombines TRBV14 with TRBJ2-1; 10 bases fit TRBD2. The germline V gene has CDR1 SGHDN and CDR2 FVKESK. This CDR3 has 15 amino acids. V gave up 1 base and J gave up 12 bases; unmatched junction bases: 9. The CDR3 region is CASSQARAGGLLQFF. The CDR3 DNA reads TGTGCCAGCAGCCAAGCTCGAGCGGGGGGGCTGTTGCAGTTCTTC.

The J gene is TRBJ2-5, the V gene TRBV2, with D perhaps TRBD2 (7 bases). Per the germline V gene, CDR1 is SNHLY and CDR2 is FYNNEI. The V gene lost 9 bases and the J gene lost 5 bases, with 22 bases spanning the gap. CDR3 length: 15 residues. CDR3: CASLDRGAPEETQYF. The CDR3, as DNA: TGTGCCAGTTTGGACCGGGGGGCGCCAGAGGAGACCCAGTACTTC.

The chain's CDR3 is CASSLSRGRREKLFF. CDR3 DNA: TGTGCCAGCAGCTTAAGCAGGGGGCGCCGTGAAAAACTGTTTTTT. The chain carries TRBV7-6 and TRBJ1-4; 8 positions match TRBD1. From germline, CDR1 is SGHVS and CDR2 FNYEAQ. V dropped 2 bases and J dropped 7; count of bases not matched to a gene: 6. This CDR3 has 15 residues. Using reference TRBV7-6 and TRBJ1-4 for the parts outside the CDR3, the full variable domain is GAGVSQSPRYKVTKRGQDVALRCDPISGHVSLYWYRQALGQGPEFLTYFNYEAQQDKSGLPNDRFSAERPEGSISTLTIQRTEQRDSAMYRCASSLSRGRREKLFFGSGTQLSVL.